These T cell receptor beta chains were read from a single sample in a study of chemoradiotherapy in HPV16-positive cancers. Sequencing was performed with immunoSEQ multiplex PCR; in TCRdb, only in-frame clones are kept and a portion is missing. The sample records under 7,500 clones, just over 90% being singletons. The source was blood, collected from a patient who underwent chemoradiotherapy. Receptors were obtained from a human donor with HPV-associated anogenital cancer. CDR3s include the opening cysteine and the closing phenylalanine or tryptophan. D genes are given only for firm matches. The size field is filled for only some rows; it gives once, few, many or a size class.

j_call: TRBJ2-5; v_call: TRBV6-1; clone_size: NA; d_call: TRBD2; cdr3_nt: TGTGCCAGCGTGGCTAGCGGGGCGGAGACCCAGTACTTC; cdr3_aa: CASVASGAETQYF
j_call: TRBJ2-5; v_call: TRBV7-2; clone_size: NA; d_call: NA; cdr3_nt: TGTGCCAGCAGCTTAAACGGGGGGCCCAAAGGGACCCAGTACTTC; cdr3_aa: CASSLNGGPKGTQYF
j_call: TRBJ2-1; v_call: TRBV6-5; clone_size: NA; d_call: TRBD1; cdr3_nt: TGTGCCAGCAGTCCGGGACAGGGGGCTAATGAGCAGTTCTTC; cdr3_aa: CASSPGQGANEQFF
j_call: TRBJ1-3; v_call: TRBV29-1; clone_size: NA; d_call: NA; cdr3_nt: TGCAGCGTCCGAGGGGCGAGCTCTGGAAACACCATATATTTT; cdr3_aa: CSVRGASSGNTIYF
j_call: TRBJ1-2; v_call: TRBV4-3; clone_size: NA; d_call: TRBD1; cdr3_nt: TGCGCCAGCAGTACTATCCGGACAGGGGGTTTCTATGGCTACACCTTC; cdr3_aa: CASSTIRTGGFYGYTF
j_call: TRBJ2-6; v_call: TRBV27; clone_size: NA; d_call: TRBD1; cdr3_nt: TGTGCCAGCAGTTCCACAGGGGCTGGGGCCAACGTCCTGACTTTC; cdr3_aa: CASSSTGAGANVLTF
j_call: TRBJ2-5; v_call: TRBV5-6; clone_size: NA; d_call: NA; cdr3_nt: TGTGCCAGCAGCTTGGTGGGTGGGGAGACCCAGTACTTC; cdr3_aa: CASSLVGGETQYF
j_call: TRBJ1-5; v_call: TRBV6-4; clone_size: NA; d_call: NA; cdr3_nt: TGTGCCAGCAGCCAAGAGGGAGGAACCGGGTATCAGCCCCAGCATTTT; cdr3_aa: CASSQEGGTGYQPQHF
j_call: TRBJ2-5; v_call: TRBV18; clone_size: once; d_call: NA; cdr3_nt: TGTGCCAGCTCACAAGGAGTTCGAGAGACCCAGTACTTC; cdr3_aa: CASSQGVRETQYF
j_call: TRBJ2-1; v_call: TRBV5-5; clone_size: NA; d_call: NA; cdr3_nt: TGTGCCAGCAGCTTGTACTGGAGCTCCTACAATGAGCAGTTCTTC; cdr3_aa: CASSLYWSSYNEQFF
j_call: TRBJ1-1; v_call: TRBV7-2; clone_size: NA; d_call: TRBD1; cdr3_nt: TGTGCCAGCAGCTTACGAGGGGGCGGCACTGAAGCTTTCTTT; cdr3_aa: CASSLRGGGTEAFF
j_call: TRBJ2-7; v_call: TRBV10-3; clone_size: NA; d_call: NA; cdr3_nt: TGTGCCATCACCGGACAGAAACTCCACGAGCAGTACTTC; cdr3_aa: CAITGQKLHEQYF
j_call: TRBJ1-3; v_call: TRBV28; clone_size: NA; d_call: NA; cdr3_nt: TGTGCCAGCAGTTTAGTTGGAAGCTCTGGAAACACCATATATTTT; cdr3_aa: CASSLVGSSGNTIYF
j_call: TRBJ2-5; v_call: TRBV4-2; clone_size: NA; d_call: NA; cdr3_nt: TGTGCCAGCAGCTACGAGGGGGACCAAGAGACCCAGTACTTC; cdr3_aa: CASSYEGDQETQYF
j_call: TRBJ1-5; v_call: TRBV18; clone_size: NA; d_call: TRBD1; cdr3_nt: TGTGCCAGCTCACCACAACAGGGGGGCAGAGGTCAGCCCCAGCATTTT; cdr3_aa: CASSPQQGGRGQPQHF
j_call: TRBJ1-2; v_call: TRBV5-1; clone_size: few; d_call: NA; cdr3_nt: TGCGCCAGCAGCTTAGAGGGGCAGCCAAATGGCTACACCTTC; cdr3_aa: CASSLEGQPNGYTF
j_call: TRBJ2-3; v_call: TRBV10-1; clone_size: once; d_call: TRBD1; cdr3_nt: TGCGCCAGCAGTCGAGACAGGGAGAAAATGACAGATACGCAGTATTTT; cdr3_aa: CASSRDREKMTDTQYF
j_call: TRBJ2-1; v_call: TRBV9; clone_size: NA; d_call: NA; cdr3_nt: TGTGCCAGCAGCGTAGGAGGGAACTCCTACAATGAGCAGTTCTTC; cdr3_aa: CASSVGGNSYNEQFF
j_call: TRBJ2-3; v_call: TRBV7-3; clone_size: NA; d_call: TRBD2; cdr3_nt: TGTGCCAGCAGCCCGTGGACTGGAGCGGGGGGGCGGAGCACAGATACGCAGTATTTT; cdr3_aa: CASSPWTGAGGRSTDTQYF
j_call: TRBJ2-5; v_call: TRBV14; clone_size: NA; d_call: NA; cdr3_nt: TGTGCCAGCAGCCAAGATTGGCGAGAGACCCAGTACTTC; cdr3_aa: CASSQDWRETQYF
j_call: TRBJ2-2; v_call: TRBV6-1; clone_size: NA; d_call: NA; cdr3_nt: TGTGCCAGCGGGCAGGGCGTCACCGGGGAGCTGTTTTTT; cdr3_aa: CASGQGVTGELFF
j_call: TRBJ2-4; v_call: TRBV19; clone_size: NA; d_call: TRBD1; cdr3_nt: TGTGCCAGTAGTATTGACAGGGGGAACATTCAGTACTTC; cdr3_aa: CASSIDRGNIQYF